The subject of this entry is one TCR beta chain. Measured with immunoSEQ multiplex PCR; TCRdb has only the in-frame clones, and not every one. The table has just over 50,000 clones, just under 75% seen once. Germline lookup yields CDR1 SGHDT and CDR2 YYEEEE. The V segment lost 1 base and the J segment 6 bases; nucleotides outside the gene matches: 10. The CDR3 runs to 16 residues. The entry originates in a study of PD-1 blockade in classical Hodgkin lymphoma. Brentuximab vedotin exposure varied among the patients, all of whom had relapsed after autologous stem cell transplantation. The sequences come from peripheral blood mononuclear cells (PBMCs), collected before the second cycle of nivolumab. The origin of this receptor is a human donor with classical Hodgkin lymphoma. V and J are TRBV5-6 and TRBJ1-2; TRBD1 matches 9 bases. CDR3 region: CASSLRDSGTGHGYTF. The CDR3 nucleotides are TGTGCCAGCAGCTTGAGGGACAGCGGGACAGGGCATGGCTACACCTTC.